This TCR beta chain was sequenced during a study of blood T cells in healthy people across ages. Across the study: There was about one barcoded beta molecule captured by template switching per two T cells.

Germline V gene sequence: CDR1 SGHTA, CDR2 FQGNSA. This CDR3 is 14 amino acids long. Trimming cost V 2 bases and J 6 bases, with 11 bases left between them. A few counts support this clonotype. The antigen is unknown. The study's findings and limits: Naive T cell percentage showed a strong correlation with the diversity of TCR beta. Naive CD4+ cells and diversity were both higher in long-lived donors than in aged donors.

The authors ran a second PCR of roughly 6 to 11 cycles using a sample-barcoded 5' primer and a J-beta primer mix. Each CDR3 protein gets one entry after TCRdb re-called the 5' RACE reads with MiXCR. The table has roughly 800,000 distinct CDR3 sequences, about 53% seen once; the top ten hold 40% to 50%. The receptor comes from a man older than 75 in good health. Sequences were obtained from blood. The rearrangement links TRBV7-2 to TRBJ2-1, with D uncertain. The CDR3: CASSLSPSRNEQFF. DNA for the CDR3: TGTGCCAGCAGCTTATCTCCCTCTCGCAATGAGCAGTTCTTC.